The source of this T cell receptor (beta chain) is a study of graft-versus-host responses after intestinal transplantation. Study details: Induction with anti-thymocyte globulin, then tacrolimus and steroids for around three years, was given to all recipients.

Produced via immunoSEQ multiplex PCR; TCRdb's table is partial and in-frame only. The sample consists of about 97,000 clones, roughly 90% of them appearing once. With respect to this clone: Its antigen is unidentified.

Whole-study findings and limits: Maximum circulating GvH clone levels tracked with early post-transplant HvG decreases.

The CDR3 runs to 13 residues. J lost 2 bases, V lost 5 bases, and 2 bases had no gene match. Germline assignment: CDR1 ENHRY and CDR2 SYGVKD. Source: unstimulated CD8+ T cells sorted from spleen or lymph node cells, taken before transplant. This receptor was identified in a human donor who was the organ donor for an intestinal transplant. The chain links TRBV10-3 to TRBJ2-7, with TRBD2 matching over 8 bases. DNA for the CDR3: TGTGCCATCAGTAGCGGGAGCCCCTACGAGCAGTACTTC. Its translation: CAISSGSPYEQYF.